One and the same sample provided the 18 T cell receptor beta chains below, sequenced in a study of shared clonotypes between healthy human individuals. Sequencing was performed with immunoSEQ multiplex PCR; in TCRdb, only in-frame clones are kept and a portion is missing. The profile shows some 2,100,000 clones, under 97% of them singletons. The material sequenced was naive CD4+ T cells sorted from blood. The subset is: CD45RA+ positively selected. All receptors derive from a man younger than 35 in good health.

This clone was recorded once. The genes are TRBV7-9 and TRBJ1-1, with D unclear. In germline, CDR1 is SEHNR, CDR2 FQNEAQ (reference sequence). CDR3 length: 10 residues. The V end was cut by 4 bases, the J end by 10 bases, with 7 bases between. DNA for the CDR3: TGTGCCAGCAGCTCCCTGGGAGCTTTCTTT. Translation gives CASSSLGAFF. The complete variable domain, with remaining parts taken from reference TRBV7-9 and TRBJ1-1, reads DTGVSQNPRHKITKRGQNVTFRCDPISEHNRLYWYRQTLGQGPEFLTYFQNEAQLEKSRLLSDRFSAERPKGSFSTLEIQRTEQGDSAMYLCASSSLGAFFGQGTRLTVV.

A remark on this clone: The identical CDR3 is also encoded by other nucleotide sequences in the sample. V and J are TRBV5-1 and TRBJ2-3; 9 bases are a match to TRBD2. Germline CDR1 reads SGHRS; CDR2 reads YFSETQ. The J segment lost 2 bases and the V segment lost 5 bases, leaving 3 bases of the junction unmatched. There are 14 residues in the CDR3. CDR3 nucleotides: TGCGCCAGCAGGCGGGGGGGAATCACAGATACGCAGTATTTT. Its translation: CASRRGGITDTQYF.

This CDR3 is CASSRRPLGVTDTQYF. CDR3 in DNA: TGTGCCAGTAGTCGCCGCCCTCTAGGGGTTACAGATACGCAGTATTTT. The J gene is TRBJ2-3, the V gene TRBV19, with a weak D call TRBD1 (5 bases). Trimming left V 5 bases short and J 3 bases short, with 18 bases between. The germline V gene encodes CDR1 LNHDA and CDR2 SQIVND (reference sequence). The length of the CDR3 is 16 residues.

This chain connects TRBV2 to TRBJ2-1; D not resolved. Germline CDR1 SNHLY, CDR2 FYNNEI. CDR3 length: 12 residues. Trimming pared 5 bases from V and 7 bases from J, leaving 9 bases between. Here the CDR3 DNA reads TGTGCCAGCAGTCCATTGGGGAATGAGCAGTTCTTC. As protein: CASSPLGNEQFF. The full variable domain, rest sourced from reference TRBV2 and TRBJ2-1, is EPEVTQTPSHQVTQMGQEVILRCVPISNHLYFYWYRQILGQKVEFLVSFYNNEISEKSEIFDDQFSVERPDGSNFTLKIRSTKLEDSAMYFCASSPLGNEQFFGPGTRLTVL.

The chain links TRBV6-5 to TRBJ2-3; 11 nucleotides agree with TRBD2. With V trimmed by 6 bases and J by 7 bases, 6 bases remained unmatched. Germline V gene data show CDR1 as MNHEY and CDR2 as SVGAGI. This CDR3 spans 14 amino acids. Written as DNA, the CDR3 is TGTGCCAGCAGCGTAGCGGGGGGGGCTAATACGCAGTATTTT. As protein: CASSVAGGANTQYF.

V usage is TRBV2 and J usage is TRBJ2-7; D possibly corresponds to TRBD1 (7 bases). Germline V lookup: CDR1 SNHLY, CDR2 FYNNEI. The CDR3 length is 12 residues. V was trimmed by 8 bases and J by 3 bases, leaving 11 bases between them. The CDR3 reads CASAGQFYEQYF. As DNA, the CDR3 is TGTGCCAGCGCGGGACAGTTCTACGAGCAGTACTTC.

This clone is a singleton in its sample. The chain couples TRBV10-1 to TRBJ2-1; no firm D call. The CDR3 consists of 13 residues. Deletions cut 3 bases from V and 8 bases from J, with 11 bases between. CDR1 WNHNN and CDR2 SYGVQD come from the germline V gene (reference sequence). The CDR3 nucleotides are TGCGCCAGCAGTGACCCCTACTTGGATGAGCAGTTCTTC. Protein product: CASSDPYLDEQFF.

This sequence joins TRBV2 and TRBJ1-6; D not resolved. The CDR3 contains 15 residues. Trimming removed 7 bases from V and 9 bases from J, with 19 bases in between. Germline CDR1 SNHLY, CDR2 FYNNEI. The CDR3 loop reads CASTPSGVIASPLHF. CDR3 DNA: TGTGCCAGCACGCCCTCTGGGGTAATAGCTTCACCCCTCCACTTT. Full variable domain (outside the CDR3, taken from reference TRBV2 and TRBJ1-6): EPEVTQTPSHQVTQMGQEVILRCVPISNHLYFYWYRQILGQKVEFLVSFYNNEISEKSEIFDDQFSVERPDGSNFTLKIRSTKLEDSAMYFCASTPSGVIASPLHFGNGTRLTVT.

To note about this clone: The identical CDR3 is also encoded by other nucleotide sequences in the sample. The rearrangement uses TRBV6-5 and TRBJ2-7; no clear D. V lost 0 bases and J lost 2, with 11 bases in between. Germline V gene data show CDR1 as MNHEY and CDR2 as SVGAGI. This CDR3 region has 15 residues. The DNA for the CDR3 is TGTGCCAGCAGTTACTCGACTTCCGGAGCCTACGAGCAGTACTTC. The encoded protein is CASSYSTSGAYEQYF.

V usage is TRBV11-2 and J usage is TRBJ2-5, with 12 bases that match TRBD2. Germline CDR1 reads SGHAT; CDR2 reads FQNNGV. V shed 3 bases, J shed 2 bases, and the junction held 1 base outside the gene matches. The length of the CDR3 is 15 residues. This chain's CDR3 is CASSFGLAGQETQYF. DNA for the CDR3: TGTGCCAGCAGCTTCGGACTAGCGGGACAAGAGACCCAGTACTTC.

The V gene is TRBV5-1, the J gene TRBJ1-3; perhaps TRBD1 as D (5 bases). The CDR3 is made up of 15 amino acids. Germline CDR1 reads SGHRS; CDR2 reads YFSETQ. V dropped 4 bases and J dropped 1 base, with 12 bases sitting between them. This chain's CDR3 is CASSNSGASGNTIYF. CDR3 bases: TGCGCCAGCAGCAACTCCGGGGCTTCTGGAAACACCATATATTTT.

This clone showed up just once. This chain connects TRBV27 to TRBJ1-4, with 8 bases that match TRBD1. The ends lost 5 bases at V and 6 bases at J; junction bases unmatched: 8. The CDR3 runs to 15 residues. Germline lookup yields CDR1 MNHEY and CDR2 SMNVEV (reference sequence). This CDR3 is CASSAWTGRDEKLFF. CDR3 nucleotides: TGTGCCAGCAGTGCCTGGACAGGGAGGGATGAAAAACTGTTTTTT.

The CDR3 region is CASSLPQGDNSGNTIYF. CDR3 DNA: TGCGCCAGCAGCTTGCCCCAGGGAGATAACTCTGGAAACACCATATATTTT. This chain uses TRBV5-1 with TRBJ1-3; a weak D match, TRBD1 (5 bases). The length of the CDR3 is 17 residues. Germline CDR1 SGHRS, CDR2 YFSETQ. V gave up 1 base and J gave up 0 bases, with 14 bases separating them.

Comments on this clone: Different DNA sequences within this sample yield the same CDR3. This chain uses TRBV5-1 with TRBJ2-1, with 8 bases identical to TRBD1. The J segment lost 0 bases and the V segment lost 5 bases, leaving 4 bases of the junction unmatched. Germline CDR1 SGHRS, CDR2 YFSETQ. This CDR3 is 15 amino acids long. CDR3 nucleotides: TGCGCCAGCAGTTCAGGGGGCAGCTCCTACAATGAGCAGTTCTTC. Residues: CASSSGGSSYNEQFF.

V gene TRBV7-8 combines with J gene TRBJ2-7, with D unclear. The length of the CDR3 is 11 residues. V lost 2 bases and J lost 5, with 4 bases in between. Per the germline V gene, CDR1 is SGHVS and CDR2 is FQNEAQ. The CDR3 sequence is CASSLIHEQYF. The DNA for the CDR3 is TGTGCCAGCAGCTTAATCCACGAGCAGTACTTC.

The chain recombines TRBV7-2 with TRBJ1-4; D call uncertain. Germline CDR1 is SGHTA and CDR2 is FQGNSA. V shed 1 base and J shed 7 bases, with 13 bases lying between them. The CDR3 is made up of 15 amino acids. CDR3 sequence reads: CASSLVLMDVEKLFF. The CDR3 DNA is TGTGCCAGCAGCTTAGTGCTAATGGATGTTGAAAAACTGTTTTTT.

With respect to this clone: Other nucleotide sequences from this sample produce the same CDR3. The chain employs TRBV18 and TRBJ2-5, with 7 positions matching TRBD1. Germline V lookup: CDR1 KGHSH, CDR2 LQKENI. The V gene end was trimmed by 4 bases and the J gene end by 2 bases; junction bases not matched to a gene: 1. This CDR3 contains 13 residues. In DNA form, the CDR3 reads TGTGCCAGCTCACGGGACAGACAAGAGACCCAGTACTTC. Protein: CASSRDRQETQYF.

This clone was observed a single time. CDR3 region: CASSVMERGTQETQYF. The CDR3 bases are TGTGCCAGCAGTGTTATGGAGCGGGGGACCCAAGAGACCCAGTACTTC. This rearrangement joins TRBV2 to TRBJ2-5, with 8 positions matching TRBD2. Trimming cost V 4 bases and J 1 base; bases outside gene matches: 8. CDR1 is SNHLY, CDR2 FYNNEI, per germline. CDR3 length equals 16 residues.